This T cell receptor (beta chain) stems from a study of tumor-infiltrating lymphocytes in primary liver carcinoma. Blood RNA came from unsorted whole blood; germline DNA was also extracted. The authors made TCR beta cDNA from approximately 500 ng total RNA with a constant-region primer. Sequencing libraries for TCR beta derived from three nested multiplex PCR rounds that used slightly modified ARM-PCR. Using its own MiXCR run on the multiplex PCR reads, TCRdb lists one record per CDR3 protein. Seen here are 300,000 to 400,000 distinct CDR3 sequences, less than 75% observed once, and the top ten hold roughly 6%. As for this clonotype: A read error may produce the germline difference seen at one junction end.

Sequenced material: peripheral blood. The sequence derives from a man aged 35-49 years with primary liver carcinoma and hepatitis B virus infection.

CDR3 DNA sequence: TGCGCCAGTAGCCGAGATAGGCAGTTCGCCCAATGGGCCTACAATGAGCAGTTCTTC. Encoded protein: CASSRDRQFAQWAYNEQFF. J is TRBJ2-1 and V is TRBV4-3; D is ambiguous. The CDR3 loop spans 19 amino acids. Germline loops: CDR1 LGHNA, CDR2 YSLEER.